This T cell receptor (beta chain) comes out of a study of beta chain features in type 1 diabetes. The wider study: Cell yields, gender and age were similar in healthy donors and patients. Examination covered some 99,000,000 sorted cells spanning all samples. Whole-study results and caveats: Patients with Type 1 diabetes showed moderately but significantly shorter TCRB CDR3s in all four CD4+ subsets.

Germline trimming cut 4 bases from V and 0 bases from J; bases unmatched to any gene: 5. This CDR3 has 14 residues. From germline, CDR1 is SQVTM and CDR2 ANQGSEA. One heparinised blood draw averaging approximately 120 mL was given by each donor. Purity exceeded 95% in all sorted populations. This clone has just a few counts. The antigen remains undetermined. What was sequenced were expressed TCRB transcripts, since all of the isolated RNA had been reverse transcribed. Method: immunoSEQ multiplex PCR; TCRdb's copy keeps in-frame clones and lacks some. The sample records under 300,000 clones, roughly 22% being singletons.

This rearrangement joins TRBV29-1 to TRBJ2-7; 8 bases are shared with TRBD1. Sequenced input: naive CD4+ T cells from blood. This receptor was obtained from a woman in her 40s with type 1 diabetes. The CDR3 DNA is TGCAGCGTTGGCAGGCAGGGGGCCTCCTACGAGCAGTACTTC. Translated, it gives CSVGRQGASYEQYF.